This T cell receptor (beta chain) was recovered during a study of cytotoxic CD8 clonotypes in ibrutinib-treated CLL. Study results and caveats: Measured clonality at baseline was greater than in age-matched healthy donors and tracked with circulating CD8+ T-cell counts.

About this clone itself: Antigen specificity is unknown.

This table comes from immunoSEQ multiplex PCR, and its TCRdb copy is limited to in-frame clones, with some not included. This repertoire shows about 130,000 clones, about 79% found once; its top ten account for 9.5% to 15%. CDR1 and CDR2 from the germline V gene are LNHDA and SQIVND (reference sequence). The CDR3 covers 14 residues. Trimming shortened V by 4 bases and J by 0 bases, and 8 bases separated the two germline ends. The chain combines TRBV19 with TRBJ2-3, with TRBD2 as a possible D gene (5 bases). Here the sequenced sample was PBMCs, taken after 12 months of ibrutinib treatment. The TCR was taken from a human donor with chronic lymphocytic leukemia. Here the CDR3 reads CASSKRTSTDTQYF. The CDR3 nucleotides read TGTGCCAGTAGTAAGAGGACTAGCACAGATACGCAGTATTTT.